These 10 T cell receptor beta chains originate from one sample sequenced in a study of cytomegalovirus exposure and HLA in healthy donors. Primers for the PCR totalled 60 Vbeta and 13 Jbeta. Profiling relied on immunoSEQ multiplex PCR, and the TCRdb table lists in-frame clones only, not all of them. Of about 100,000 clones listed, approximately 80% are singletons. Input material: PBMCs. All receptors come from a woman aged 60-75 years in good health and CMV-seronegative.

The rearrangement joins TRBV23-1 to TRBJ2-2; 8 nucleotides line up with TRBD1. TRBV23-1 is an open reading frame, and its role is uncertain. The CDR3 consists of 16 residues. Losses at the gene ends were 0 bases for V and 4 bases for J; bases not matched to a gene: 4. The CDR3 loop is CASSQSRQGITGELFF. The CDR3 bases are TGCGCCAGCAGTCAATCAAGACAGGGGATCACCGGGGAGCTGTTTTTT.

The chain recombines TRBV7-9 with TRBJ2-1; 8 nucleotides match TRBD1. This CDR3 comprises 14 residues. Looked up from germline, CDR1 is SEHNR and CDR2 is FQNEAQ (reference sequence). V was pared by 5 bases and J by 9 bases, with 9 bases of the junction left unmatched. The CDR3 is CASSPDRGLSEQFF. In DNA form, the CDR3 reads TGTGCCAGCAGCCCCGACAGGGGTCTTAGTGAGCAGTTCTTC.

The table lists this clone with a count of one. The V gene is TRBV10-3, the J gene TRBJ2-7; D not resolved. CDR1 is ENHRY, CDR2 SYGVKD, per germline. The V end lost 2 bases, the J end lost 4 bases, and 9 bases lay between the germline ends. The CDR3 has 13 amino acids. Written as DNA, the CDR3 is TGTGCCATCAGTGAGGCTATCGCATACGAGCAGTACTTC. This codes for CAISEAIAYEQYF.

This chain links TRBV7-2 with TRBJ2-5, with D uncertain. CDR1 and CDR2 from the germline V gene are SGHTA and FQGNSA. The V and J ends lost 0 bases and 7 bases respectively, with 6 bases between them. This CDR3 contains 12 residues. CDR3: CASSLAAGTQYF. For the CDR3, the DNA is TGTGCCAGCAGCTTAGCTGCCGGGACCCAGTACTTC.

The rearrangement joins TRBV2 to TRBJ2-7; 8 bases are a match to TRBD1. CDR1 is SNHLY and CDR2 is FYNNEI in the germline V gene. There are 14 residues in the CDR3. Germline trimming cut 3 bases from V and 5 bases from J; bases unmatched to any gene: 6. CDR3 in DNA: TGTGCCAGCAGTGACTACAGGGGGATCGACGAGCAGTACTTC. Protein product: CASSDYRGIDEQYF.

The chain couples TRBV4-3 to TRBJ2-2, with TRBD1 matching 8 bases. Per the germline V gene, CDR1 is LGHNA and CDR2 is YSLEER. The CDR3 extends over 15 amino acids. The ends lost 0 bases at V and 5 bases at J; junction bases unmatched: 2. CDR3 sequence reads: CASSQDRQGTGELFF. The CDR3, as DNA: TGCGCCAGCAGCCAAGATCGACAGGGGACCGGGGAGCTGTTTTTT.

This clone was seen more than once but under ten times. V is TRBV11-2 and J is TRBJ2-5; a possible D gene is TRBD2 (5 bases). The germline gives CDR1 SGHAT, CDR2 FQNNGV. CDR3 length: 13 residues. The V gene lost 1 base and the J gene lost 7 bases, with 10 bases spanning the gap. The CDR3 DNA is TGTGCCAGCAGCTTAGCCGACCGGGGGACCCAGTACTTC. Amino acid sequence: CASSLADRGTQYF.

The chain employs TRBV6-5 and TRBJ2-7; D is possibly TRBD1 (6 bases). Trimming cost V 6 bases and J 3 bases, with 12 bases left between them. Per germline, CDR1 MNHEY and CDR2 SVGAGI. The CDR3 length is 13 residues. The CDR3 loop is CASSTGTRYEQYF. The CDR3 nucleotides read TGTGCCAGCAGCACAGGGACACGCTACGAGCAGTACTTC.

This sequence joins TRBV19 and TRBJ1-5; TRBD1 is a possible D gene (5 bases). Germline CDR1 is LNHDA and CDR2 is SQIVND (reference sequence). Trimming stripped 7 bases from V and 4 bases from J, with 23 bases between. The CDR3 sequence is 17 residues long. The chain's CDR3 is CASKKGRGALGNQPQHF. The CDR3 region has the DNA TGTGCCAGTAAAAAGGGTAGGGGCGCCTTAGGGAATCAGCCCCAGCATTTT.

This chain links TRBV4-3 with TRBJ2-4, with 8 bases identical to TRBD2. Trimming took 0 bases from V and 8 from J; bases not matched to a gene: 9. The CDR3 is 16 residues long. The V gene's germline CDR1 is LGHNA and CDR2 YSLEER. CDR3 sequence: CASSQERGTRRDIQYF. The CDR3 DNA reads TGCGCCAGCAGCCAAGAAAGGGGGACTAGGAGGGACATTCAGTACTTC.